These 28 T cell receptor beta chains were sequenced from one sample in a study of OX40 agonist ivuxolimab in advanced cancers. The repertoire was sequenced with immunoSEQ multiplex PCR; TCRdb's copy has only in-frame clones and lacks some. This sample has about 66,000 clones; roughly 81% occur once, and the top ten carry roughly 5.3%. This material consisted of CD4+ or CD8+ T cells sorted from blood, taken in a trial of the OX40 agonist ivuxolimab. The origin of the receptors is an adult with an advanced solid tumor such as melanoma, head and neck, liver or kidney cancer.

This clone was seen a single time. Other DNA variants within this sample encode the same CDR3. This chain uses TRBV28 with TRBJ1-5; 7 nucleotides line up with TRBD1. CDR1 and CDR2 (germline): MDHEN, SYDVKM. The CDR3 loop spans 15 amino acids. V shed 8 bases and J 7 bases; nucleotides not matched to a gene: 14. Here the CDR3 reads CASVPGGQGGQPQHF. The CDR3 coding sequence is TGTGCCAGCGTCCCAGGGGGGCAGGGGGGGCAGCCCCAGCATTTT. The whole variable domain, filled in from reference TRBV28 and TRBJ1-5, reads DVKVTQSSRYLVKRTGEKVFLECVQDMDHENMFWYRQDPGLGLRLIYFSYDVKMKEKGDIPEGYSVSREKKERFSLILESASTNQTSMYLCASVPGGQGGQPQHFGDGTRLSIL.

The chain combines TRBV27 with TRBJ2-7; D gene uncertain. V lost 0 bases and J lost 7, with 13 bases in between. The germline CDR1 and CDR2 sequences are MNHEY and SMNVEV (reference sequence). This CDR3 has 14 residues. The CDR3 sequence is CASSLSSVMWEQYF. The CDR3 DNA follows: TGTGCCAGCAGTTTATCATCGGTGATGTGGGAGCAGTACTTC.

There are a few counts of this clone. This sequence joins TRBV10-1 and TRBJ2-2, with D possibly matching TRBD2 (5 bases). Looked up from germline, CDR1 is WNHNN and CDR2 is SYGVQD (reference sequence). CDR3 length equals 14 residues. Trimming removed 4 bases at V and 1 base at J, with 7 bases between. CDR3 coding DNA: TGCGCCAGCAGTGGGACTGTGAACACCGGGGAGCTGTTTTTT. It specifies CASSGTVNTGELFF.

V and J are TRBV27 and TRBJ2-5, with D possibly matching TRBD2 (6 bases). CDR1 is MNHEY and CDR2 is SMNVEV in the germline V gene (reference sequence). The CDR3 contains 15 residues. The germline V and J ends were trimmed by 2 bases and 5 bases, with 15 bases remaining between them. The CDR3 region has the DNA TGTGCCAGCAGTTTAGCCACCGGGAGCTGGGAGACCCAGTACTTC. Translation gives CASSLATGSWETQYF.

V is TRBV10-3 and J is TRBJ1-1, with a tentative D call TRBD1 (6 bases). Per germline, CDR1 ENHRY and CDR2 SYGVKD. The CDR3 covers 12 residues. Trimming stripped 11 bases from V and 6 bases from J, with 16 bases between. Written as DNA, the CDR3 is TGTGCCGTTGGAGGGGGGATGGCTGAAGCTTTCTTT. Translation gives CAVGGGMAEAFF.

The chain is built from TRBV19 and TRBJ1-6, with 11 nucleotides matching TRBD1. CDR1 is LNHDA, CDR2 SQIVND, per germline (reference sequence). V lost 6 bases to trimming and J lost 7 bases; unmatched junction nucleotides: 2. The CDR3 is 14 amino acids. CDR3 nucleotide sequence: TGTGCCAGTAGCGGGACAGGGGGAAATTCACCCCTCCACTTT. Translating it yields CASSGTGGNSPLHF.

The chain links TRBV7-6 to TRBJ1-1; D remains unclear. Trimming removed 4 bases from V and 1 base from J, with 10 bases in between. This CDR3 is built from 14 residues. CDR1 is SGHVS, CDR2 FNYEAQ, per germline. The CDR3 loop reads CASSSEAGNTEAFF. The CDR3 bases are TGTGCCAGCAGCTCCGAGGCAGGGAACACTGAAGCTTTCTTT. Based on the CDR3 plus reference TRBV7-6 and TRBJ1-1, the full variable domain is GAGVSQSPRYKVTKRGQDVALRCDPISGHVSLYWYRQALGQGPEFLTYFNYEAQQDKSGLPNDRFSAERPEGSISTLTIQRTEQRDSAMYRCASSSEAGNTEAFFGQGTRLTVV.

The chain recombines TRBV5-1 with TRBJ1-1, with D possibly being TRBD1 (6 bases). The CDR3 extends over 16 amino acids. Trimming pared 0 bases from V and 7 bases from J, leaving 19 bases between. The germline CDR1 and CDR2 sequences are SGHRS and YFSETQ. The CDR3, as DNA: TGCGCCAGCAGCTTGGGGGTATCTCAGGGGCTTAGTGAAGCTTTCTTT. This codes for CASSLGVSQGLSEAFF.

V and J are TRBV4-1 and TRBJ2-3, with 8 bases matching TRBD2. CDR1 and CDR2 (germline): MGHRA, YSYEKL. The CDR3 totals 17 residues. The V and J ends lost 1 base and 5 bases, in that order; junction bases with no gene match: 11. The CDR3 loop is CASSQGGAGGAQDTQYF. CDR3 DNA: TGCGCCAGCAGCCAAGGTGGGGCGGGAGGCGCTCAAGATACGCAGTATTTT.

The CDR3, as DNA: TGTGCCAGCAGTGATCTAGGGAGCCGAACGGCTTACGAGCAGTACTTC. Its translation: CASSDLGSRTAYEQYF. V and J are TRBV2 and TRBJ2-7, with a possible D match to TRBD2 (5 bases). The V gene lost 3 bases and the J gene lost 4 bases, with 19 bases spanning the gap. Per the germline V gene, CDR1 is SNHLY and CDR2 is FYNNEI. The length of the CDR3 is 16 residues.

This clone was detected a few times. V gene TRBV27 combines with J gene TRBJ2-7; 9 nucleotides line up with TRBD1. This CDR3 region has 14 residues. CDR1 and CDR2 from the germline V gene are MNHEY and SMNVEV (reference sequence). Trimming cost V 5 bases and J 3 bases; bases outside gene matches: 5. Here the CDR3 reads CASSPSGQGYEQYF. For the CDR3, the DNA is TGTGCCAGCAGTCCCTCGGGACAGGGCTACGAGCAGTACTTC.

Concerning this clone: At one end the junction does not follow the germline gene, possibly because of a read error. V usage is TRBV6-1 and J usage is TRBJ2-1; 8 positions agree with TRBD2. The CDR3 runs to 16 residues. Germline-derived CDR1 and CDR2 are MNHNS and SASEGT. The CDR3 DNA reads as TGTGCCATCAGTGTCGGTCTAGCGGGCGCCTACAATGAGCAGTTCTTC. It yields the protein CAISVGLAGAYNEQFF.

This chain connects TRBV5-1 to TRBJ1-2, with 7 bases matching TRBD1. V shed 4 bases, J shed 2 bases, and the junction held 8 bases outside the gene matches. Germline V gives CDR1 SGHRS, CDR2 YFSETQ. The CDR3 has 15 amino acids. CDR3 DNA sequence: TGCGCCAGCAGCCCCTCGACGGGACAGAACTATGGCTACACCTTC. The encoded protein is CASSPSTGQNYGYTF.

This chain joins TRBV6-5 and TRBJ1-2; 7 nucleotides match TRBD1. V trimming: 5 bases; J trimming: 4 bases; junction bases outside the gene matches: 10. CDR1 and CDR2 from the germline V gene are MNHEY and SVGAGI. The CDR3 extends over 15 amino acids. The CDR3 nucleotides are TGTGCCAGCAGTGCTCCGGACAGGATAATCTATGGCTACACCTTC. Its translation: CASSAPDRIIYGYTF.

The chain joins TRBV29-1 to TRBJ1-1; D not certain. The germline CDR1 and CDR2 sequences are SQVTM and ANQGSEA. The CDR3 has 12 residues. V lost 7 bases to trimming and J lost 5 bases, with 14 bases between them. The CDR3, as DNA: TGCAGCGCCCGAGGAGGGTTTACTGAAGCTTTCTTT. Translated, it gives CSARGGFTEAFF.

This chain links TRBV2 with TRBJ1-6; 7 bases agree with TRBD1. Trimming at V came to 5 bases and at J to 5 bases, leaving 6 bases not matched to a gene. This CDR3 has 15 residues. The germline CDR1 and CDR2 sequences are SNHLY and FYNNEI. CDR3 bases: TGTGCCAGCAGTCTGACAGGGCTAAATAATTCACCCCTCCACTTT. Protein product: CASSLTGLNNSPLHF. The full variable domain, completed using reference TRBV2 and TRBJ1-6, is EPEVTQTPSHQVTQMGQEVILRCVPISNHLYFYWYRQILGQKVEFLVSFYNNEISEKSEIFDDQFSVERPDGSNFTLKIRSTKLEDSAMYFCASSLTGLNNSPLHFGNGTRLTVT.

The V call is TRBV27, the J call TRBJ2-7, with D maybe TRBD1 (5 bases). V lost 4 bases, J lost 2 bases, and 15 bases lay in between. There are 15 residues in the CDR3. Germline CDR1 is MNHEY and CDR2 is SMNVEV (reference sequence). CDR3 DNA: TGTGCCAGCAGTTATTCCAGGGATCTAACCTACGAGCAGTACTTC. Residues: CASSYSRDLTYEQYF.

For the CDR3, the DNA is TGTGCCAGCAGTCAGGGGGGTAACACTGAAGCTTTCTTT. It encodes CASSQGGNTEAFF. The chain employs TRBV9 and TRBJ1-1, with TRBD1 identical over 7 bases. The CDR3 is 13 residues long. V lost 5 bases and J lost 2; bases outside the gene matches: 3. Germline V gene sequence: CDR1 SGDLS, CDR2 YYNGEE.

This rearrangement joins TRBV19 to TRBJ1-5; 9 positions agree with TRBD1. Germline V gene lookup returns CDR1 LNHDA and CDR2 SQIVND (reference sequence). The CDR3 has 15 amino acids. V trimming: 5 bases; J trimming: 6 bases; junction bases outside the gene matches: 8. The chain's CDR3 is CASSLSGTGFQPQHF. As DNA, the CDR3 is TGTGCCAGTAGTCTCTCCGGGACAGGGTTTCAGCCCCAGCATTTT. Together with reference TRBV19 and TRBJ1-5, the CDR3 gives the full variable domain: DGGITQSPKYLFRKEGQNVTLSCEQNLNHDAMYWYRQDPGQGLRLIYYSQIVNDFQKGDIAEGYSVSREKKESFPLTVTSAQKNPTAFYLCASSLSGTGFQPQHFGDGTRLSIL.

The CDR3 DNA reads as TGTGCCAGCAGAGTCGGGGGACTGTCCTACAATGAGCAGTTCTTC. Encoded protein: CASRVGGLSYNEQFF. The gene calls are TRBV6-5 and TRBJ2-1, with a possible D match to TRBD2 (6 bases). V was clipped by 6 bases and J by 1 base, with 13 bases between them. The CDR3 is made up of 15 amino acids. Germline-derived CDR1 and CDR2 are MNHEY and SVGAGI.

V gene TRBV5-1 combines with J gene TRBJ1-6, with TRBD1 matching 7 bases. Trimming at V came to 0 bases and at J to 9 bases, leaving 9 bases not matched to a gene. The germline CDR1 and CDR2 sequences are SGHRS and YFSETQ. The CDR3 is made up of 16 amino acids. CDR3 nucleotide sequence: TGCGCCAGCAGCTTGGGGCAGGGGGTACATTCTTCACCCCTCCACTTT. This sequence encodes CASSLGQGVHSSPLHF. The full variable domain, completed using reference TRBV5-1 and TRBJ1-6, is KAGVTQTPRYLIKTRGQQVTLSCSPISGHRSVSWYQQTPGQGLQFLFEYFSETQRNKGNFPGRFSGRQFSNSRSEMNVSTLELGDSALYLCASSLGQGVHSSPLHFGNGTRLTVT.

The chain joins TRBV5-1 to TRBJ1-1; D not certain. The CDR3 has 13 residues. Germline V CDR1 and CDR2: SGHRS, YFSETQ. Between the trimmed V and J ends, which lost 3 bases and 0 bases, there was a span of 6 bases. The CDR3, as DNA: TGCGCCAGCAGCTCGCCAGTGAACACTGAAGCTTTCTTT. Its protein product is CASSSPVNTEAFF.

The chain carries TRBV11-3 and TRBJ2-5, with D perhaps matching TRBD1 or TRBD2 (5 bases each). V was cut by 5 bases and J by 6 bases, with 19 bases left in between. This CDR3 region has 15 residues. Germline V gene sequence: CDR1 SGHNT, CDR2 YENEEA. The CDR3 protein is CASSPRDPHGQTQYF. CDR3 nucleotide sequence: TGTGCCAGCAGCCCCCGGGACCCTCATGGCCAGACCCAGTACTTC.

The rearrangement joins TRBV6-1 to TRBJ2-5; no clear D. V was shortened by 5 bases and J by 1 base, with 11 bases between the two germline ends. CDR3 length: 14 residues. Germline CDR1 reads MNHNS; CDR2 reads SASEGT. CDR3: CASSFSSVQETQYF. The DNA for the CDR3 is TGTGCCAGCAGTTTTTCGTCGGTCCAAGAGACCCAGTACTTC.

The V gene is TRBV19, the J gene TRBJ1-1; weak D call: TRBD1 (5 bases). V lost 1 base and J 4 bases, leaving 13 bases between the germline ends. The germline CDR1 and CDR2 sequences are LNHDA and SQIVND (reference sequence). This CDR3 has 15 residues. The DNA of the CDR3 is TGTGCCAGTAGTATAGGGCGGGGCTGGAGCACTGAAGCTTTCTTT. It translates to CASSIGRGWSTEAFF.

The genes are TRBV6-5 and TRBJ1-1; the D is unclear. Germline V gene sequence: CDR1 MNHEY, CDR2 SVGAGI. The ends were cut back, 4 bases at V and 0 bases at J, with 6 bases in the middle. This CDR3 contains 13 residues. The CDR3 region has the DNA TGTGCCAGCAGTTCCGACATGAACACTGAAGCTTTCTTT. It is translated as CASSSDMNTEAFF.

J is TRBJ1-4 and V is TRBV6-5, with TRBD1 identical over 9 bases. The germline V gene has CDR1 MNHEY and CDR2 SVGAGI. J was trimmed by 5 bases and V by 7 bases; bases with no gene match: 5. This CDR3 has 14 residues. For the CDR3, the DNA is TGTGCCAGCACCTCGGGACAGGGAAATGAAAAACTGTTTTTT. It is translated as CASTSGQGNEKLFF.

This chain uses TRBV5-1 with TRBJ1-1, with 10 positions matching TRBD1. The CDR3 spans 20 residues. The junction had 17 bases not matched to a gene; V was cut back by 3 bases and J by 0 bases. The germline V gene has CDR1 SGHRS and CDR2 YFSETQ. The CDR3 region is CASSWDRGRISLTMNTEAFF. The CDR3 DNA is TGCGCCAGCAGCTGGGACAGGGGACGCATTAGCCTGACTATGAACACTGAAGCTTTCTTT.